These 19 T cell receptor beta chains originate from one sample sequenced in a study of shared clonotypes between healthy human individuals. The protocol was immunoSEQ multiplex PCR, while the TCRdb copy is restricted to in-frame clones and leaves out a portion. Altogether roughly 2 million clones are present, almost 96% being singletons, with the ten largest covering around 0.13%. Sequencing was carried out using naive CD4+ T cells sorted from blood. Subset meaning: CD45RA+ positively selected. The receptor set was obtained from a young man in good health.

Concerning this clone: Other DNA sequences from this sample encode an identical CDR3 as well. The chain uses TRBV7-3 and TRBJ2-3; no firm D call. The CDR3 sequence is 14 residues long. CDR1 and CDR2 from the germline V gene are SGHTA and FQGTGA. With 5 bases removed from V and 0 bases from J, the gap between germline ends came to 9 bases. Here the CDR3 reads CASSPGISTDTQYF. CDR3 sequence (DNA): TGTGCCAGCAGCCCAGGCATTAGCACAGATACGCAGTATTTT.

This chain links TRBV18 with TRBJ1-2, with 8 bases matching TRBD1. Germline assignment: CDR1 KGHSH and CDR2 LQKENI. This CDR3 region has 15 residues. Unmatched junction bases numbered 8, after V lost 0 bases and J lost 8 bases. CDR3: CASSPPPTGEGGYTF. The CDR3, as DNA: TGTGCCAGCTCACCACCGCCGACAGGGGAAGGAGGCTACACCTTC.

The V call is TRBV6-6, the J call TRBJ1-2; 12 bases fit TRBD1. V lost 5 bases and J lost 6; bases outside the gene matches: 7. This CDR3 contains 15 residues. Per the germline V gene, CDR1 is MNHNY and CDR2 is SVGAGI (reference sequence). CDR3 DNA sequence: TGTGCCAGCAGTCAACCGGGACAGGGGGCAGATGGCTACACCTTC. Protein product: CASSQPGQGADGYTF.

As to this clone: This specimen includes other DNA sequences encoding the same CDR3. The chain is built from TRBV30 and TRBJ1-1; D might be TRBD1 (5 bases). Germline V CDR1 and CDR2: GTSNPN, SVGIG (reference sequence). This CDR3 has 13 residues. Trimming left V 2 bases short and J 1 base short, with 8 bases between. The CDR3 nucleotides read TGTGCCTGGAGTAGTCAGGGGAACACTGAAGCTTTCTTT. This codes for CAWSSQGNTEAFF. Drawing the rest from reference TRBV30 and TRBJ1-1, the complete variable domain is SQTIHQWPATLVQPVGSPLSLECTVEGTSNPNLYWYRQAAGRGLQLLFYSVGIGQISSEVPQNLSASRPQDRQFILSSKKLLLSDSGFYLCAWSSQGNTEAFFGQGTRLTVV.

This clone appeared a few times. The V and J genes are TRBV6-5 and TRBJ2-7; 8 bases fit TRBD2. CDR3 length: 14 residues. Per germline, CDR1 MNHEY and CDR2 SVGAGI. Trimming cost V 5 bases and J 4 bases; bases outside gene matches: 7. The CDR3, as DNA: TGTGCCAGCAGTCCCCCCGGGGGGGTATACGAGCAGTACTTC. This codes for CASSPPGGVYEQYF.

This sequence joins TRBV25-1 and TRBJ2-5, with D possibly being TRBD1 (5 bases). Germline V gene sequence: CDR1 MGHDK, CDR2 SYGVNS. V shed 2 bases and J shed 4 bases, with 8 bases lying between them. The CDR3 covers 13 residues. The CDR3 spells CASSEPGPETQYF. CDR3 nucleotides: TGTGCCAGCAGTGAACCAGGGCCAGAGACCCAGTACTTC.

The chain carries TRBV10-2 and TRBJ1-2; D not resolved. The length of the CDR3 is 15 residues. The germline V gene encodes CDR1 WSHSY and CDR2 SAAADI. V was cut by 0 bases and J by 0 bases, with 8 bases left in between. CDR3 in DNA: TGCGCCAGCAGTGAGTCGGCGGGAGCTAACTATGGCTACACCTTC. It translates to CASSESAGANYGYTF.

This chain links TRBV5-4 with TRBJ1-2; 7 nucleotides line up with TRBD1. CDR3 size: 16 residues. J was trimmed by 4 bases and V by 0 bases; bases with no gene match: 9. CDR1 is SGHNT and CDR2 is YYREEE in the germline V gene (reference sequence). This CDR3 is CASSLALSQGVYGYTF. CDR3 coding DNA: TGTGCCAGCAGCTTGGCCCTCTCCCAGGGGGTCTATGGCTACACCTTC.

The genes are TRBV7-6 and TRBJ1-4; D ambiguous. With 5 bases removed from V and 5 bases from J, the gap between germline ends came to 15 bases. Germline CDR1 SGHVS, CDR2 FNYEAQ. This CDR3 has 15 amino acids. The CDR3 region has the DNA TGTGCCAGCAGCCTTTCCCGGGGAGGGAATGAAAAACTGTTTTTT. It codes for CASSLSRGGNEKLFF. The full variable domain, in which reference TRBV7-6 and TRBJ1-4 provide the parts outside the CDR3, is GAGVSQSPRYKVTKRGQDVALRCDPISGHVSLYWYRQALGQGPEFLTYFNYEAQQDKSGLPNDRFSAERPEGSISTLTIQRTEQRDSAMYRCASSLSRGGNEKLFFGSGTQLSVL.

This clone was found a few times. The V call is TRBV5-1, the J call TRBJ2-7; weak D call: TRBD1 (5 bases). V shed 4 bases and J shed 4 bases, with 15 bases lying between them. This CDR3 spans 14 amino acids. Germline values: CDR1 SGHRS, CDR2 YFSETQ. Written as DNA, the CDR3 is TGCGCCAGCAGCATGGTCCCCAGGGAATACGAGCAGTACTTC. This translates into CASSMVPREYEQYF.

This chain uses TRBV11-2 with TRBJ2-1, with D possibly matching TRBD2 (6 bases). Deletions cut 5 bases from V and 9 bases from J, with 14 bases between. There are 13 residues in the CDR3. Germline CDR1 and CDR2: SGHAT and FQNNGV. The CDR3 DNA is TGTGCCAGCAGCCCCAGACTAGGTGGTGAGCAGTTCTTC. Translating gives CASSPRLGGEQFF.

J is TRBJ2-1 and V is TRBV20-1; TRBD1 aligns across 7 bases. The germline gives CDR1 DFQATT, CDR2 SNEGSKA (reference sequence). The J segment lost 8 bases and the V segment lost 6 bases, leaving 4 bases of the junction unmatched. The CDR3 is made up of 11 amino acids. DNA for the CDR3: TGCAGTGCCCACGACAGGGATGAGCAGTTCTTC. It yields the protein CSAHDRDEQFF.

CDR3 DNA sequence: TGTGCCAGCAGCTTAGATCTAGCGGGAGGATACGAGCAGTACTTC. Translating it yields CASSLDLAGGYEQYF. This sequence joins TRBV9 and TRBJ2-7; the match to TRBD2 covers 11 bases. The CDR3 spans 15 residues. Germline assignment: CDR1 SGDLS and CDR2 YYNGEE. V trimming: 4 bases; J trimming: 4 bases; junction bases outside the gene matches: 7.

The CDR3 protein is CASSLEDLYGYTF. The CDR3 DNA reads as TGCGCCAGCAGCTTGGAGGACCTCTATGGCTACACCTTC. This chain joins TRBV5-1 and TRBJ1-2; D call uncertain. There are 13 residues in the CDR3. V lost 0 bases and J lost 4, with 7 bases in between. The germline CDR1 and CDR2 sequences are SGHRS and YFSETQ.

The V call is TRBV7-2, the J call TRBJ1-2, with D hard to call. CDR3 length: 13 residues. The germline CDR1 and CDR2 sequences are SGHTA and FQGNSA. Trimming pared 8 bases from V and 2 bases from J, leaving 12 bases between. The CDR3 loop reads CASGEGSNYGYTF. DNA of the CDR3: TGTGCCAGCGGGGAAGGCTCCAACTATGGCTACACCTTC.

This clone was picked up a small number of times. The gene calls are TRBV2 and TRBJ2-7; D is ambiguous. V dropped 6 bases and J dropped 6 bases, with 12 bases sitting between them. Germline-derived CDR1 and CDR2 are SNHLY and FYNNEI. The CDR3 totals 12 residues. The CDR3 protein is CASSLQASEQYF. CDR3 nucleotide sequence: TGTGCCAGCAGCCTGCAGGCTAGCGAGCAGTACTTC.

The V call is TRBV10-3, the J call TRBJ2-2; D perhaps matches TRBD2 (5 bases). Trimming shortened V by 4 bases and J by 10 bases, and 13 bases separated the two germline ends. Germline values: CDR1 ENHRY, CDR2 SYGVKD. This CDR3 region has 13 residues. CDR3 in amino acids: CAISATILEELFF. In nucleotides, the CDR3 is TGTGCCATCAGTGCGACTATACTCGAGGAGCTGTTTTTT.

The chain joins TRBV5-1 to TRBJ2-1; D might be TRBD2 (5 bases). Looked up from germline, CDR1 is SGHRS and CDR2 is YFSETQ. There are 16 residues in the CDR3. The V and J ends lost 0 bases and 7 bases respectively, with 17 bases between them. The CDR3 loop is CASSLEGGFRGNEQFF. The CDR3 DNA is TGCGCCAGCAGCTTGGAGGGCGGGTTTCGGGGTAATGAGCAGTTCTTC. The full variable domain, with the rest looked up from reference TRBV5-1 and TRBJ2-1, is KAGVTQTPRYLIKTRGQQVTLSCSPISGHRSVSWYQQTPGQGLQFLFEYFSETQRNKGNFPGRFSGRQFSNSRSEMNVSTLELGDSALYLCASSLEGGFRGNEQFFGPGTRLTVL.

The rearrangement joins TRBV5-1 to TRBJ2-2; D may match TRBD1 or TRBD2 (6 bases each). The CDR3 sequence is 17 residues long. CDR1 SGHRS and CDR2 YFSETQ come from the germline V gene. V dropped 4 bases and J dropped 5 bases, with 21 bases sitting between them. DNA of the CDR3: TGCGCCAGCAGCCGGCATCTAGCGCCTACAGGGACCGGGGAGCTGTTTTTT. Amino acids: CASSRHLAPTGTGELFF.